This T cell receptor beta chain was sequenced during a study of tumor-infiltrating lymphocytes in primary liver carcinoma. Study in general: Surgical resection treated primary liver carcinoma in the patients. All patients, whether men or women, fell within 30 to 69 years of age.

TCR beta cDNA was prepared out of approximately 500 ng total RNA by means of a constant-region primer. Libraries for TCR beta were built through three nested multiplex PCR rounds, which together made up a slightly modified ARM-PCR procedure. TCRdb redid the calling of the multiplex PCR reads with MiXCR, one entry per CDR3 protein. The sample lists fewer than 350,000 distinct CDR3 sequences, approximately 65% occurring once. Extraction also yielded germline DNA, while blood RNA was obtained from unsorted whole blood. Findings and limits, study-wide: Whereas tumor region pairs overlapped more, tumor-adjacent and tumor-blood pairs overlapped less. Unsorted bulk sampling ruled out any CD4+ versus CD8+ repertoire comparison.

A remark on this clonotype: Its antigen remains unidentified.

Sequencing was carried out using peripheral blood. This TCR was sampled from a man aged 35-49 years with primary liver carcinoma and hepatitis B virus infection.

CDR3 sequence reads: CASSSGLTGELFF. CDR3 nucleotides: TGTGCCAGCAGTAGCGGCCTCACCGGGGAGCTGTTTTTT. V is TRBV11-2 and J is TRBJ2-2; a possible D gene is TRBD2 (6 bases). This CDR3 has 13 amino acids. Deletions cut 6 bases from V and 4 bases from J, with 9 bases between. Germline CDR1 is SGHAT and CDR2 is FQNNGV.